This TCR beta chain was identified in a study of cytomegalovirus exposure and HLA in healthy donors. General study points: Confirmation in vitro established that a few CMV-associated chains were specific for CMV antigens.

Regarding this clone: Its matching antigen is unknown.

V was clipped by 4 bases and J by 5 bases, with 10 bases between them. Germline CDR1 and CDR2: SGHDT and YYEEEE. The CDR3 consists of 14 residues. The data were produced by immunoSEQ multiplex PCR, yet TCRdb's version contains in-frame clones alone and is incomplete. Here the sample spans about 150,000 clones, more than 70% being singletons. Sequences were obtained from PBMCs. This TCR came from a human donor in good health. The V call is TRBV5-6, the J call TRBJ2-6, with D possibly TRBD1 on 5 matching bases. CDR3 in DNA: TGTGCCAGCAGCCCCACAGGTAGGGCCAACGTCCTGACTTTC. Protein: CASSPTGRANVLTF.